Listed here is a single TCR beta chain. TCRdb's table, derived via immunoSEQ multiplex PCR, lists solely in-frame clones and lacks some. Of about 400,000 clones listed, 89% were seen once; the top ten hold about 1.9%. This sample was included in a study of Ad26.COV2.S vaccination and SARS-CoV-2 variants. Study context: Participants got Ad26.COV2.S intramuscularly, once or twice 56 days apart.

The V segment lost 0 bases and the J segment 7 bases; nucleotides outside the gene matches: 4. Germline loops: CDR1 SGHRS, CDR2 YFSETQ. The CDR3 sequence is 14 residues long. Treatment given: some 20 received Ad26.COV2.S at low or high dose, single or two shots; about 5 received placebo; per-sample allocation not given. Samples were taken on day 63 after the first vaccine or placebo injection. Based in Boston, the donor was an adult of 18-55 years. Its platform was an Ad26 vector, and its expressed antigen was Wuhan-strain SARS-CoV-2 spike. Material: peripheral blood, obtained in a trial of Ad26.COV2.S vaccine versus placebo. The TCR comes from a person between 18 and 59 years old who received the Ad26.COV2.S COVID-19 vaccine or a placebo. The chain joins TRBV5-1 to TRBJ2-1, with 7 bases lining up with TRBD1. CDR3 amino acids: CASSLDATGNEQFF. CDR3 nucleotides: TGCGCCAGCAGCTTGGACGCGACAGGGAATGAGCAGTTCTTC.